The 3 T cell receptor beta chains below come from one sample, sequenced in a study of cytomegalovirus exposure and HLA in healthy donors. With 60 Vbeta and 13 Jbeta primers, the PCR was carried out. Here immunoSEQ multiplex PCR was the method, and the copy in TCRdb shows in-frame clones only, minus some. The sample carries 170,000 or so clones, 60% to 85% recorded once. Sequenced material: PBMCs. These receptors were obtained from a woman aged 50 to 65 in good health and CMV-seropositive.

The chain joins TRBV11-2 to TRBJ2-3; 7 bases align to TRBD2. Germline lookup yields CDR1 SGHAT and CDR2 FQNNGV. This CDR3 comprises 15 residues. Trimming at V came to 5 bases and at J to 4 bases, leaving 9 bases not matched to a gene. CDR3 DNA: TGTGCCAGCAGCCGTGGACTAGGCGGTGCAGATACGCAGTATTTT. Translating gives CASSRGLGGADTQYF.

This clone has just one count. CDR3 coding DNA: TGTGCCAGCAGCCCCCGGGGTAGCGGGGGCAATGAGCAGTTCTTC. It encodes CASSPRGSGGNEQFF. The chain is built from TRBV11-2 and TRBJ2-1; TRBD2 agrees at 9 bases. The CDR3 is made up of 15 amino acids. With V trimmed by 5 bases and J by 6 bases, 8 bases remained unmatched. Germline assignment: CDR1 SGHAT and CDR2 FQNNGV.

This clone is medium-sized within its sample. V and J are TRBV7-8 and TRBJ1-2, with D uncertain. This CDR3 has 16 residues. Germline CDR1 reads SGHVS; CDR2 reads FQNEAQ. V dropped 1 base and J dropped 6 bases, with 18 bases sitting between them. This CDR3 reads CASSLVAGGWFHGYTF. The CDR3 region has the DNA TGTGCCAGCAGCTTAGTGGCAGGAGGGTGGTTCCATGGCTACACCTTC.